This T cell receptor beta chain was sequenced for a study of CD8+ T cells in alopecia areata. Study in general: Treated patients were given 5 to 10 mg oral tofacitinib twice daily. Study conclusions and caveats: Many of the expanded lesional clones endured in scalp and blood while on tofacitinib.

The CDR3 spans 14 residues. Germline loops: CDR1 MNHEY, CDR2 SVGAGI. Trimming took off 2 bases at V and 4 bases at J, with 11 bases between the two ends. Concerning this clone: Its antigen is unknown.

cDNA reverse transcribed from extracted RNA served as the sequencing template. Repertoires were generated with immunoSEQ multiplex PCR, while TCRdb's copy carries only in-frame clones and drops some. The sample shows around 300,000 clones, 50% to 75% of them seen only once. As to treatment: oral pan-JAK inhibitor, 5-10 mg twice daily. Specimens obtained from alopecia areata patients comprised lesional scalp punch biopsies and peripheral blood. The sequencing here drew on CD4+ T cells sorted from blood, taken around week 54, from a patient treated with tofacitinib. This chain links TRBV6-5 with TRBJ1-1; D remains ambiguous. The receptor's source is a human donor with alopecia areata. The CDR3 loop reads CASSYLPLGTEAFF. CDR3 bases: TGTGCCAGCAGTTACCTCCCATTGGGCACTGAAGCTTTCTTT.